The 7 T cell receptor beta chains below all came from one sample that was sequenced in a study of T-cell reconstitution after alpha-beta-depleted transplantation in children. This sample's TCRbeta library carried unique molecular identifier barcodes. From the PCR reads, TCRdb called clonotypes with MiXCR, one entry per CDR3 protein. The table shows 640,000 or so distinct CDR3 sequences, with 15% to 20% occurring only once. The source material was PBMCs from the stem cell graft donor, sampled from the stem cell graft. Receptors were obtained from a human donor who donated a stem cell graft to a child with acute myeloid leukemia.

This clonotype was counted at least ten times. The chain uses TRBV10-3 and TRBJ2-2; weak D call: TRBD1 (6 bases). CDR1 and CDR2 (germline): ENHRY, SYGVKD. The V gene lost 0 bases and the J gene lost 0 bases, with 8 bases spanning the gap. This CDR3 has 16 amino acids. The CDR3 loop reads CAISESDRANTGELFF. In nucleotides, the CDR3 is TGTGCCATCAGTGAGTCGGACAGAGCGAACACCGGGGAGCTGTTTTTT.

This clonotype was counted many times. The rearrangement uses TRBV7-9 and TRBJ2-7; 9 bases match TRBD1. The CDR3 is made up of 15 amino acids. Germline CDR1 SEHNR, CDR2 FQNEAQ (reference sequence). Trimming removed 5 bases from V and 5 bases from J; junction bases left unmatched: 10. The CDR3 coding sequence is TGTGCCAGCAGCCCGACCGGGACAGGGCTGCACGAGCAGTACTTC. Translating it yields CASSPTGTGLHEQYF.

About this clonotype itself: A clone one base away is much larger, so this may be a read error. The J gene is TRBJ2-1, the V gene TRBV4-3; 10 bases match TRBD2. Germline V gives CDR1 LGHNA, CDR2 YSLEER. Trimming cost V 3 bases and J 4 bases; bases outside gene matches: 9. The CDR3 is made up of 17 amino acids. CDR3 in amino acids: CASSQFSGGACYNEQFF. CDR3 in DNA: TGCGCCAGCAGCCAGTTCAGCGGGGGGGCCTGTTACAATGAGCAGTTCTTC.

CDR3 amino acids: CASSERGEQYF. The CDR3 DNA follows: TGTGCCAGCTCCGAGAGGGGTGAGCAGTATTTT. The rearrangement uses TRBV3-1 and TRBJ2-3; D assignment may be TRBD1 or TRBD2 (5 bases each). Germline CDR1 and CDR2: LGHDT and YNNKEL (reference sequence). V lost 8 bases, J lost 11 bases, and 14 bases lay in between. This CDR3 contains 11 residues.

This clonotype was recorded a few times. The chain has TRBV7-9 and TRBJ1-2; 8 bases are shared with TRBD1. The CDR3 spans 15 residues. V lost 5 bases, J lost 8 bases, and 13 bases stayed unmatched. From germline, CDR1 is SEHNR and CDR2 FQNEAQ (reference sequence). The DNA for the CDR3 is TGTGCCAGCAGCCACGGACAGGGCGCGGATAAAGGCTACACCTTC. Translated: CASSHGQGADKGYTF.

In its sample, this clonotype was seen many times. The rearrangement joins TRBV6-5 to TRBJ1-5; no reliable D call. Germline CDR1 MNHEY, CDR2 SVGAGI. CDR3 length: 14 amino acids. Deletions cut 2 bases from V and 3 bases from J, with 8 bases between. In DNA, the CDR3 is TGTGCCAGCAGTTACGCAACGGACAATCAGCCCCAGCATTTT. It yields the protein CASSYATDNQPQHF.

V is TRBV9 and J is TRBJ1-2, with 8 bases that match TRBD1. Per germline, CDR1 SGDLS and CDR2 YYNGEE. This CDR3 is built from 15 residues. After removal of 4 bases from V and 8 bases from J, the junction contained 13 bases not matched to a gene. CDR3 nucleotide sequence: TGTGCCAGCAGCCCCCGTCGACAGGGGAGGAGCGGCTACACCTTC. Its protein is CASSPRRQGRSGYTF.